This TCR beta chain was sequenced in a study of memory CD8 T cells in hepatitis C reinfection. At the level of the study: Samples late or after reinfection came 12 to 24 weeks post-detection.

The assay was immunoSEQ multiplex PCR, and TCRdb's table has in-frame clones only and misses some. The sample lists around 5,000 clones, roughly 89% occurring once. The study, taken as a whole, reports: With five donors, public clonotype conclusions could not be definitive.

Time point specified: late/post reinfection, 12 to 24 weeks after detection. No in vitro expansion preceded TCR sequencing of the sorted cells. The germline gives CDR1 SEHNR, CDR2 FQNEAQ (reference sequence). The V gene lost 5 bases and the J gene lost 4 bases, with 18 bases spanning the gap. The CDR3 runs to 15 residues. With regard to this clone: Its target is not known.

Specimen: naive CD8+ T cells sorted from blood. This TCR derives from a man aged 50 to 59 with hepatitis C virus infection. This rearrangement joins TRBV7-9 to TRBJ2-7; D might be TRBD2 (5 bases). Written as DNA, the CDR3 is TGTGCCAGCAGCCCCCGCGCGGGCCACCCGTACGAGCAGTACTTC. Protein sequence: CASSPRAGHPYEQYF.